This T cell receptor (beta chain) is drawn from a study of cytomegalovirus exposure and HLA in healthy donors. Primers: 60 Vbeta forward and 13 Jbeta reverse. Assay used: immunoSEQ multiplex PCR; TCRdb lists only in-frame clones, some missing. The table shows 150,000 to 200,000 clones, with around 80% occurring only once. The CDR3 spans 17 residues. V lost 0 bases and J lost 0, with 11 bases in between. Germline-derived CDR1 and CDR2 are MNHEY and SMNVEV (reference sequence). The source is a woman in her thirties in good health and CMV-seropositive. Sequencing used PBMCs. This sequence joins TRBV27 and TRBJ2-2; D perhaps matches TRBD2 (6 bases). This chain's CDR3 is CASSLSRGTANTGELFF. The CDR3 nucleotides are TGTGCCAGCAGTTTATCACGGGGGACCGCGAACACCGGGGAGCTGTTTTTT.